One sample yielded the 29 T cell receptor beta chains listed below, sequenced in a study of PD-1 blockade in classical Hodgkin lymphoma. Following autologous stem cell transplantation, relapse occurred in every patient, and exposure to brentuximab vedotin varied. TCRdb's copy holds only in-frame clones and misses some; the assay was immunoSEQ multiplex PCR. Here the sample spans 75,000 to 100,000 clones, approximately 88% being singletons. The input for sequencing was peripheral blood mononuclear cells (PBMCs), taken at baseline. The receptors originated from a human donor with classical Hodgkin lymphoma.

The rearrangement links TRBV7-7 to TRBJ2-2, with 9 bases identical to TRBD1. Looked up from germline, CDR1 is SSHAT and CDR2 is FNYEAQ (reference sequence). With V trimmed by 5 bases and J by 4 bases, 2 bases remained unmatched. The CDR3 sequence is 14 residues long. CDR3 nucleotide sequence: TGTGCCAGCAGCCGGGACAGGGCCACCGGGGAGCTGTTTTTT. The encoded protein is CASSRDRATGELFF.

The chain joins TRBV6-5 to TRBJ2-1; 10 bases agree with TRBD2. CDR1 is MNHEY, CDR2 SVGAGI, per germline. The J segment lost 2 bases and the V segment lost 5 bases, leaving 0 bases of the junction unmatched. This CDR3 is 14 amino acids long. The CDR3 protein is CASSLAGAYNEQFF. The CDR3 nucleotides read TGTGCCAGCAGTCTAGCGGGAGCCTACAATGAGCAGTTCTTC.

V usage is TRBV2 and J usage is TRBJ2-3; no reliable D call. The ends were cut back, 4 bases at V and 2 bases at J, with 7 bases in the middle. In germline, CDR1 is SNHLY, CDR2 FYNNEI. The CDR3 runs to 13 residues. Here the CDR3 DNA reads TGTGCCAGCAGTGGGCTTATCACAGATACGCAGTATTTT. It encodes CASSGLITDTQYF. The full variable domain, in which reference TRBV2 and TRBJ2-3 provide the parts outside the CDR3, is EPEVTQTPSHQVTQMGQEVILRCVPISNHLYFYWYRQILGQKVEFLVSFYNNEISEKSEIFDDQFSVERPDGSNFTLKIRSTKLEDSAMYFCASSGLITDTQYFGPGTRLTVL.

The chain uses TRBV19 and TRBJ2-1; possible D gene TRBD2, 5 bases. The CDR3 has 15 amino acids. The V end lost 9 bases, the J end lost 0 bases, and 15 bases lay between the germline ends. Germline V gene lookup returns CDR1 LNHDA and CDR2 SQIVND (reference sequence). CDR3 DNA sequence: TGTGCCAGCAGGCCACGACGGGACTCCTACAATGAGCAGTTCTTC. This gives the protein CASRPRRDSYNEQFF.

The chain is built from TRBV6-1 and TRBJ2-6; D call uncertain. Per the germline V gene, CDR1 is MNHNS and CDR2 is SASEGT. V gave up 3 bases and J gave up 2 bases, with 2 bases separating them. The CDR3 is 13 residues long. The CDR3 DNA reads TGTGCCAGCAGTGAGGCTGGGGCCAACGTCCTGACTTTC. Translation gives CASSEAGANVLTF.

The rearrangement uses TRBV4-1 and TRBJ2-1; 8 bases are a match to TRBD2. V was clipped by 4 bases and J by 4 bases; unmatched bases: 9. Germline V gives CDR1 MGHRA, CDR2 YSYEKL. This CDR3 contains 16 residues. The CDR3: CASSPSPSGSYNEQFF. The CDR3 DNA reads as TGCGCCAGCAGCCCTTCCCCTAGCGGGTCTTACAATGAGCAGTTCTTC.

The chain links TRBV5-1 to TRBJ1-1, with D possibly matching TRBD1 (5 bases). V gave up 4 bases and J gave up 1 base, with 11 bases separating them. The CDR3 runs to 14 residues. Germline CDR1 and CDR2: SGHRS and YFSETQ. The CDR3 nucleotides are TGCGCCAGCAGCGAACTCGGGGGGAACACTGAAGCTTTCTTT. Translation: CASSELGGNTEAFF.

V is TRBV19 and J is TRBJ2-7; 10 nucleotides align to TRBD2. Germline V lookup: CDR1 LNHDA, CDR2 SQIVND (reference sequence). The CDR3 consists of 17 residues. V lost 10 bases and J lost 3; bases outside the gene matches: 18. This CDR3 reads CATSRLAGEMVGYEQYF. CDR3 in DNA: TGTGCCACCTCTCGCCTAGCGGGAGAGATGGTGGGCTACGAGCAGTACTTC. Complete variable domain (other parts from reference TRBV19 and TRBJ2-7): DGGITQSPKYLFRKEGQNVTLSCEQNLNHDAMYWYRQDPGQGLRLIYYSQIVNDFQKGDIAEGYSVSREKKESFPLTVTSAQKNPTAFYLCATSRLAGEMVGYEQYFGPGTRLTVT.

CDR3 loop: CASSLVQGADTQYF. The DNA of the CDR3 is TGTGCCAGCAGCTTAGTGCAGGGAGCGGATACGCAGTATTTT. The genes are TRBV7-2 and TRBJ2-3; either TRBD1 or TRBD2 may supply D (5 bases each). CDR3 length: 14 amino acids. Trimming left V 1 base short and J 6 bases short, with 11 bases between. Germline V CDR1 and CDR2: SGHTA, FQGNSA.

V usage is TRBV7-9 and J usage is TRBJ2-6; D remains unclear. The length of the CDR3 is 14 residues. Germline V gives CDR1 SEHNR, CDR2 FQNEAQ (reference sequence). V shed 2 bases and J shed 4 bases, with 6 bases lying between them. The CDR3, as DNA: TGTGCCAGCAGCTTATCAGGCGGGGCCAACGTCCTGACTTTC. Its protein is CASSLSGGANVLTF.

CDR3 sequence (DNA): TGTGCCAGCTCACCAGTGGCAGTCACCGGGGAGCTGTTTTTT. The encoded protein is CASSPVAVTGELFF. The chain couples TRBV18 to TRBJ2-2, with unresolved D. Germline V gene lookup returns CDR1 KGHSH and CDR2 LQKENI. The CDR3 consists of 14 residues. V lost 2 bases and J 4 bases, leaving 8 bases between the germline ends.

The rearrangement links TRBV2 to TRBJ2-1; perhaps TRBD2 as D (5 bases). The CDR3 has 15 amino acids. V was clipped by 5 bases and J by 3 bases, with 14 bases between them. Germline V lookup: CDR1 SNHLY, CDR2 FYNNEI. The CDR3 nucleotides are TGTGCCAGCAGTCCTCAGGCTAGCTTCTACAATGAGCAGTTCTTC. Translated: CASSPQASFYNEQFF.

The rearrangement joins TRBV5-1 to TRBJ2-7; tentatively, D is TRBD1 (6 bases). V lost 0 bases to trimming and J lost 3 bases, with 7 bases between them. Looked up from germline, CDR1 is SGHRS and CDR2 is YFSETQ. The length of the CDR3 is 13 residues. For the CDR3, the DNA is TGCGCCAGCAGCTTGGGACAGGTCTACGAGCAGTACTTC. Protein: CASSLGQVYEQYF. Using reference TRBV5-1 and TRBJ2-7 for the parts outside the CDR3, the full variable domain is KAGVTQTPRYLIKTRGQQVTLSCSPISGHRSVSWYQQTPGQGLQFLFEYFSETQRNKGNFPGRFSGRQFSNSRSEMNVSTLELGDSALYLCASSLGQVYEQYFGPGTRLTVT.

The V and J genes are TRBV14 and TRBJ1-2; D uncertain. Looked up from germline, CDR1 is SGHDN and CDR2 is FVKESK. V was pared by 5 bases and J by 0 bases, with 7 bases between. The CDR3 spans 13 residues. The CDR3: CASSTEANYGYTF. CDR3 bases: TGTGCCAGCAGCACGGAGGCTAACTATGGCTACACCTTC.

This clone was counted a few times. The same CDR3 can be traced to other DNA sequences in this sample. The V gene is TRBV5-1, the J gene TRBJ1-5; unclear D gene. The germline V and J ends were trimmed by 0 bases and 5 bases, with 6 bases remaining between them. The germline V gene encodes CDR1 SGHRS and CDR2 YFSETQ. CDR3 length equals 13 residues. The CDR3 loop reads CASSLAGDQPQHF. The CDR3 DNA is TGCGCCAGCAGCTTGGCCGGGGATCAGCCCCAGCATTTT.

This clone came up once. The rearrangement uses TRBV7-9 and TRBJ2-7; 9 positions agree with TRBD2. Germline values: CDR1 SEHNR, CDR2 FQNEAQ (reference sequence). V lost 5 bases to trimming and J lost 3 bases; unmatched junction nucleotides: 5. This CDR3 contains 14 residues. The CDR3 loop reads CASSTSGRFYEQYF. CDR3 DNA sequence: TGTGCCAGCAGCACAAGCGGGAGGTTCTACGAGCAGTACTTC. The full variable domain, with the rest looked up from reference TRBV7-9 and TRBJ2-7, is DTGVSQNPRHKITKRGQNVTFRCDPISEHNRLYWYRQTLGQGPEFLTYFQNEAQLEKSRLLSDRFSAERPKGSFSTLEIQRTEQGDSAMYLCASSTSGRFYEQYFGPGTRLTVT.

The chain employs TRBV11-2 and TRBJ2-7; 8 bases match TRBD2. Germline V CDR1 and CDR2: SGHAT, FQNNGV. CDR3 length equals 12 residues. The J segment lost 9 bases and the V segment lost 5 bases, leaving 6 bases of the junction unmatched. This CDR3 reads CASSPQGLAQYF. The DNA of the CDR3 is TGTGCCAGCAGCCCGCAAGGACTAGCGCAGTACTTC.

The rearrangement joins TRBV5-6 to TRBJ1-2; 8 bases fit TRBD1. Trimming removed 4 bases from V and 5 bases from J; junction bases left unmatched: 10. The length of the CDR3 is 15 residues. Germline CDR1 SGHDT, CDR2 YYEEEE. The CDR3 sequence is CASSPPGQGLYGYTF. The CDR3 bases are TGTGCCAGCAGCCCCCCCGGACAGGGCTTGTATGGCTACACCTTC.

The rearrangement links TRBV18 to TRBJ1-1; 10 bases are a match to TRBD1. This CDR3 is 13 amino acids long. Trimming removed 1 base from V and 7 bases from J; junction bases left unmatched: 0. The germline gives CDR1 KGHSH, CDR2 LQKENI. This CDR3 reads CASSPRDRGEAFF. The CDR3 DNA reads TGTGCCAGCTCACCACGGGACAGGGGTGAAGCTTTCTTT.

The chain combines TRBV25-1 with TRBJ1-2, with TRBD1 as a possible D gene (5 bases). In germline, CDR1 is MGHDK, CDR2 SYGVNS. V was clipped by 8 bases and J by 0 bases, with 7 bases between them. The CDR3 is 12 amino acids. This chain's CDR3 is CASGDANYGYTF. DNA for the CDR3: TGTGCCAGCGGGGACGCTAACTATGGCTACACCTTC.

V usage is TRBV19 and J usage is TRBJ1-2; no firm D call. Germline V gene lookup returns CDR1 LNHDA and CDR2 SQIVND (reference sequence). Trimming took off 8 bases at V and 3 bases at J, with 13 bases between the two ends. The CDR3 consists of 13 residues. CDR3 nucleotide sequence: TGTGCCAGTCGGTGGGGTATCGACTATGGCTACACCTTC. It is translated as CASRWGIDYGYTF.

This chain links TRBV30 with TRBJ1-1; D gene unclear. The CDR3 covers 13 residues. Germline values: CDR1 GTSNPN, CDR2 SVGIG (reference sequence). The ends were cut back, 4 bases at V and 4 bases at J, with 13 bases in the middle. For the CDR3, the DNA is TGTGCCTGGACGGTTCAAATGGGCACTGAAGCTTTCTTT. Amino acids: CAWTVQMGTEAFF.

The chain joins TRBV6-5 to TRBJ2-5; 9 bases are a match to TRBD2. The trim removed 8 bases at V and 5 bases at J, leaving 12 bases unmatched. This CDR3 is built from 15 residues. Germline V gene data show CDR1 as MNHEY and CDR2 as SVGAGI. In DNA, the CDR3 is TGTGCCAGCGGCTTTAGCGGGAGAGTTAGGGAGACCCAGTACTTC. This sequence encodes CASGFSGRVRETQYF.

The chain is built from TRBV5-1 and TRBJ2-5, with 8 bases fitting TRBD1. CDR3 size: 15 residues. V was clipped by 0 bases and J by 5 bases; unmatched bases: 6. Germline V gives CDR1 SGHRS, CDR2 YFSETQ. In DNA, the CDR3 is TGCGCCAGCAGCTTGGTTACGACAGGGGATGAGACCCAGTACTTC. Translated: CASSLVTTGDETQYF.

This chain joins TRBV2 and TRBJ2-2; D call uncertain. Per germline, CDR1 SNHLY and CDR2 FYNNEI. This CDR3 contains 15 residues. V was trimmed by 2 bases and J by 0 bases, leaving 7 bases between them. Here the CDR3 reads CASSEPTANTGELFF. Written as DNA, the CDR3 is TGTGCCAGCAGTGAACCTACCGCGAACACCGGGGAGCTGTTTTTT.

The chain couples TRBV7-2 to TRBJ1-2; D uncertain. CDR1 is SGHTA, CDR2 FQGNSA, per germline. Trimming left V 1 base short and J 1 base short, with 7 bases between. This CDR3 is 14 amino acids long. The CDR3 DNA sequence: TGTGCCAGCAGCTTAGGGAGCAGTAACTATGGCTACACCTTC. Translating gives CASSLGSSNYGYTF.

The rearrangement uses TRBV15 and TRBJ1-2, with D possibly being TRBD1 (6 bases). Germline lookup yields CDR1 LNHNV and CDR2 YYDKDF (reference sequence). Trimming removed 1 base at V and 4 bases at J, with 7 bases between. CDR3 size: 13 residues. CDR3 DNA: TGTGCCACCAGCAGAGGAGGGGGCTATGGCTACACCTTC. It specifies CATSRGGGYGYTF.

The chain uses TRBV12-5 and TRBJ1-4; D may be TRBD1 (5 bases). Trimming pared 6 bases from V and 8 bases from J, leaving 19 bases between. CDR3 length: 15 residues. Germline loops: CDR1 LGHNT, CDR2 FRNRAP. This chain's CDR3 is CASGAPDPTEEKLFF. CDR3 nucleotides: TGTGCTAGTGGGGCCCCCGACCCGACAGAAGAAAAACTGTTTTTT.

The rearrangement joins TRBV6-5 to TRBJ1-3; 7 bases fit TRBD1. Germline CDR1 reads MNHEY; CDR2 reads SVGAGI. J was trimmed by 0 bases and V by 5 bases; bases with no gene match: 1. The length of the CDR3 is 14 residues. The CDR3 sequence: CASSRTGSGNTIYF. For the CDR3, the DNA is TGTGCCAGCAGTAGGACAGGCTCTGGAAACACCATATATTTT.